The entry that follows covers one TCR beta chain sequence. The source material, RNA transcripts, was used to amplify TCR beta CDR3 regions. HTBI primers were employed in a first-round RT-PCR of the TCR CDR3. TCRdb ran MiXCR on the multiplex PCR reads and lists one entry per CDR3 protein. The table has about 360,000 distinct CDR3 sequences, approximately 19% seen once. The V gene's germline CDR1 is MDHEN and CDR2 SYDVKM. CDR3 size: 14 residues. V was pared by 7 bases and J by 6 bases, with 19 bases between. The sample is drawn from a study of T cells in Graves' hyperthyroidism and ophthalmopathy. This sequence originates from a woman between 18 and 29 years old with Graves' hyperthyroidism. Sequencing was done on a sample of blood. The V gene is TRBV28, the J gene TRBJ2-7; tentatively, D is TRBD1 or TRBD2 (6 bases each). CDR3 loop: CASTPPRSGAEQYF. DNA of the CDR3: TGTGCCAGCACCCCCCCACGGTCGGGGGCCGAGCAGTACTTC.